This T cell receptor beta chain stems from a study of blood T cell repertoires in COVID-19 (TCRdb year 2020). Background for the entire study: The collaborator samples originated in the United States, Italy and Spain and spanned the acute and convalescent phases of COVID-19. The samples were drawn from two sources: the first 160 participants of the ongoing ImmuneRACE study, and 1,200 or so subjects contributed by 6 global collaborators. HLA class I and class II types, where available, came from metadata supplied by the sample provider rather than from assay-based typing. Nearly every sample came with metadata listing a de-identified subject ID, COVID-19 status, age in years and sex. Subjects who had been exposed to COVID-19, were actively infected with it, or had recovered from it provided the deeply sampled blood TCRbeta repertoires that made up the dataset. The material from the prospective study consisted of cDNA or gDNA derived from T cells, B-cell-depleted T cells, or PBMCs. The repertoires were released in a freely available public database intended as a resource for research on the immune response to SARS-CoV-2. What the study reported, not specific to this receptor: The amount of clinical and demographic metadata varied by source and participant and was provided uncurated.

The immunoSEQ Assay, a bias-controlled multiplex PCR, was used to amplify TCRbeta CDR3 regions from genomic DNA. In the authors' own workflow: Nucleated cell counts per sample were estimated from amplification of reference gene primers within the assay. To quantify the absolute abundance of each unique TCRbeta CDR3 rearrangement, sequence reads were collapsed and filtered. For each sample, productive Simpson clonality was calculated by taking the square root of Simpson's diversity index across productive rearrangements. The table was pulled from immuneACCESS by TCRdb, which kept in-frame rearrangements only. Such tables lose some clones; where checked, under half of the loss comes from unresolved V genes, and the rest has no known cause. The DNA was the basis for D and trimming; V, J and clone size are from that table. For this sample there are about 36,000 clones; roughly 77% appear just once. Together, the top ten hold about 44% of the sample.

Reading the germline V gene (reference sequence) gives CDR1 GTSNPN and CDR2 SVGIG. The CDR3, from cysteine to phenylalanine, totals 15 residues. The CDR3 DNA has 45 bases and is translated from base 1. Relative to germline, V is missing 2 bases and J is missing 5 bases, with 6 bases of the junction outside any gene match. The collaborating institutions used their own protocols to collect whole blood in K2EDTA tubes. For TCRbeta analysis, collaborator samples were shipped as frozen whole blood, as isolated PBMCs, or as DNA extracted from either sample type. Concerning this clone itself: Its binding antigen is unknown. There are no base qualities to consult, and no much larger clone falls within one base.

The sequencing sample was made of peripheral blood. The TCR comes from a human donor in a cohort sampled during active or convalescent COVID-19. The donor label of this sample is uncertain. Here the chain combines TRBV30 and TRBJ2-2, and 9 bases in between align with TRBD1. The nucleotide sequence is TGTGCCTGGAGTCGTGCGGGACAGGGTACCGGGGAGCTGTTTTTT. Its protein reads: CAWSRAGQGTGELFF.